The entry below describes one T cell receptor (beta chain). The antigen is undetermined. CDR3 size: 14 residues. Unmatched junction bases numbered 7, after V lost 6 bases and J lost 5 bases. Germline V gene data show CDR1 as KGHSH and CDR2 as LQKENI. Naive CD8 cells were CD45RO-negative, positively selected for CCR7, excluding terminally differentiated effector memory CD45RA+ cells. This specimen comes from a study of shared clonotypes between healthy human individuals. Study overall: Sampling drew on donors who were two women and a few men aged 18 to 49.

The sorted-subset replicate PCRs were given 150 to 250 ng DNA, which is 30,000 to 35,000 T cell genomes. Produced via immunoSEQ multiplex PCR; TCRdb's table is partial and in-frame only. The table has more than 2 million clones, 85% to 95% seen once. Overall study findings and caveats: Sharing across several donors was seen in about 5% of naive CD4 clonotypes. Rarefaction gave evidence that sorted-subset sequencing remained incomplete despite large depth.

The sequence derives from a man aged 18 to 30 in good health. The sample comprised naive CD8+ T cells sorted from blood. This rearrangement joins TRBV18 to TRBJ2-3; 8 positions match TRBD1. The CDR3 DNA reads TGTGCCAGCTCGCCGACAGGGGTCTTAGATACGCAGTATTTT. Translating it yields CASSPTGVLDTQYF.